In its sample, the clone carrying this T cell receptor (beta chain) was seen a few times. Its antigen is unidentified. Ophthalmopathy patients all had a Clinical Activity Score of at least 3, a NOSPECS grade of at least 4 and disease under 3 months old. On the basis of clinical symptoms, serum thyroxine and TRAb, thyroid ultrasound and orbital computed tomography, diagnoses were made. The germline V gene has CDR1 SEHNR and CDR2 FQNEAQ (reference sequence). The length of the CDR3 is 14 residues. Between the trimmed V and J ends, which lost 1 base and 4 bases, there was a span of 10 bases. The record originates from a study of T cells in Graves' hyperthyroidism and ophthalmopathy. At the level of the study: Any treatment followed the collection of peripheral blood at initial diagnosis.

Study-wide findings and caveats: Appearing also in blood were most of the thyroid clonotypes expanded above 0.001.

Researchers amplified the TCR beta CDR3 regions from RNA transcripts. Initially, a first-round RT-PCR of the TCR CDR3 employed the HTBI primer set. TCRdb passed the multiplex PCR reads through MiXCR, listing each CDR3 protein once. The sample yields hundreds of thousands of distinct CDR3 sequences, about 15% seen once. This chain connects TRBV7-9 to TRBJ1-2; D is uncertain. Specimen: blood. The clonotype was recovered from a man aged 18 to 30 with Graves' ophthalmopathy. This chain's CDR3 is CASSLVRSSYGYTF. The CDR3 DNA reads as TGTGCCAGCAGCTTAGTCCGGTCTAGCTATGGCTACACCTTC.